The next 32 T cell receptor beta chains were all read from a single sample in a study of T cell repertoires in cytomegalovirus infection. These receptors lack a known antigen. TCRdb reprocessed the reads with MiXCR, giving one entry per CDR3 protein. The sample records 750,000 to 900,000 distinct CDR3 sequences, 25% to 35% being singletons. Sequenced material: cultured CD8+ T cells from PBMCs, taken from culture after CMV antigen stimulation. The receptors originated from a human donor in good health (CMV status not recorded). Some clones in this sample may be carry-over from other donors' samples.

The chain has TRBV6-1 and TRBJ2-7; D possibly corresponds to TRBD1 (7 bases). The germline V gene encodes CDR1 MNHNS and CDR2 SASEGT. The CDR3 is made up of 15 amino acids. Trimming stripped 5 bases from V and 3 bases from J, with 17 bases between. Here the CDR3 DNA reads TGTGCCAGCAGTTCTCCGACAGGGAGGATCTACGAGCAGTACGTC. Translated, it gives CASSSPTGRIYEQYV.

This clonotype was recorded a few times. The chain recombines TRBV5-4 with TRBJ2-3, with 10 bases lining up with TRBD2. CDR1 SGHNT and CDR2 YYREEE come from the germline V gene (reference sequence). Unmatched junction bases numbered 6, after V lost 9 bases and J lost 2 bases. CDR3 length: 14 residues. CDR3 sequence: CATTSGITTDTQYF. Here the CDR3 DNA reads TGTGCCACCACTAGCGGGATAACCACAGATACGCAGTATTTT.

CDR3 nucleotide sequence: TGTGCCAGCAGTGGGGCGGGGTACACAGATACGCAGTATTTT. This translates into CASSGAGYTDTQYF. The chain recombines TRBV6-1 with TRBJ2-3; maybe TRBD2 (6 bases). Germline values: CDR1 MNHNS, CDR2 SASEGT. CDR3 size: 14 residues. Trimming removed 4 bases from V and 2 bases from J, with 10 bases in between.

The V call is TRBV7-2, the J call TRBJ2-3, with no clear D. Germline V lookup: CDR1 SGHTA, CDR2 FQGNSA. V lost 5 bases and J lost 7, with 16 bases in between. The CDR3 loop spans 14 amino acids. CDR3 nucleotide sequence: TGTGCCAGCAGCCCCAGGTCCTCACTAAATACGCAGTATTTT. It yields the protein CASSPRSSLNTQYF.

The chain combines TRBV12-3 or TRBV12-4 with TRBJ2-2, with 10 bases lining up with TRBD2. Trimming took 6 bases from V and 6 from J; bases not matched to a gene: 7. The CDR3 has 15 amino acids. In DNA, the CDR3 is TGTGCCAGCAGAGCCGGGACTAGCGACCCCGGGGAGCTGTTTTTT. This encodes CASRAGTSDPGELFF.

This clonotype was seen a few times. The CDR3 spells CASSLSPSLGTDTQYF. The DNA of the CDR3 is TGTGCCAGCAGCTTAAGCCCTAGCCTGGGCACAGATACGCAGTATTTT. The rearrangement links TRBV7-9 to TRBJ2-3; weak D call: TRBD2 (5 bases). V was clipped by 2 bases and J by 1 base, with 13 bases between them. The germline CDR1 and CDR2 sequences are SEHNR and FQNEAQ (reference sequence). This CDR3 has 16 residues.

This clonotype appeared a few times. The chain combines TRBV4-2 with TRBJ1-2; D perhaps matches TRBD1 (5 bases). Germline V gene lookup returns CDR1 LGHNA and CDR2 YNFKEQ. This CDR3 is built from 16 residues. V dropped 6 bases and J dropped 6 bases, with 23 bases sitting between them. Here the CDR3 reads CASSPYAGEDRHGYTF. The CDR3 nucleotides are TGTGCCAGCAGTCCATATGCGGGGGAGGATCGCCATGGCTACACCTTC.

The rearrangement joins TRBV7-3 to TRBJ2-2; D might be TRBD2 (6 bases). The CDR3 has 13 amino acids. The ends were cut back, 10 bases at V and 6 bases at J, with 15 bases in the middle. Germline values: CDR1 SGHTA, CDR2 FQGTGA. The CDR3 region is CATWDSHAGELFF. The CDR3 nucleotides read TGTGCCACTTGGGACTCCCACGCCGGGGAGCTGTTTTTT.

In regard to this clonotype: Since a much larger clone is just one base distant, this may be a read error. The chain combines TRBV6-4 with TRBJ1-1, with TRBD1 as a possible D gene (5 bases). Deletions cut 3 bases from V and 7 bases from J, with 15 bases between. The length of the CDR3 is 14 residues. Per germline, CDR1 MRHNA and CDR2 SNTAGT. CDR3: CASSENGTGFEAFF. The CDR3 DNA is TGTGCCAGCAGTGAAAATGGCACAGGATTTGAAGCTTTCTTT.

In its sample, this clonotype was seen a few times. The CDR3 loop is CASSVQDSNQPQHF. The CDR3 DNA reads as TGCGCCAGCAGCGTACAGGATAGCAATCAGCCCCAGCATTTT. The J gene is TRBJ1-5, the V gene TRBV4-1, with D maybe TRBD1 (5 bases). This CDR3 contains 14 residues. The V end was cut by 5 bases, the J end by 0 bases, with 8 bases between. Germline V gives CDR1 MGHRA, CDR2 YSYEKL.

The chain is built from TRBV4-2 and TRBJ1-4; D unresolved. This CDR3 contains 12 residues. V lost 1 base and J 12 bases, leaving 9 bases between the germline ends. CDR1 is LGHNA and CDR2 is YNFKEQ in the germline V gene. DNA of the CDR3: TGTGCCAGCAGCCAAGTTGGCGCTGAACTGTTTTTT. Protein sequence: CASSQVGAELFF.

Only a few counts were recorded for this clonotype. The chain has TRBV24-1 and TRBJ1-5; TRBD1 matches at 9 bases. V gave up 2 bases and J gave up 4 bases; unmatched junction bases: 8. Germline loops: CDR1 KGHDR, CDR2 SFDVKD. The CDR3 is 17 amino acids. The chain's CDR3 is CATSDSGTGKRNQPQHF. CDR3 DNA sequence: TGTGCCACCAGTGATTCTGGGACAGGGAAGAGGAATCAGCCCCAGCATTTT.

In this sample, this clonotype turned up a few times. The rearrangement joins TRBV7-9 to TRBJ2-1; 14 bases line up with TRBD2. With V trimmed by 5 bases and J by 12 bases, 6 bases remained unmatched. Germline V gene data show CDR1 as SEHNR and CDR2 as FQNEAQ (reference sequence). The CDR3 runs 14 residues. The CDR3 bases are TGTGCCAGCAGCCCGACTAGCGGGGGGGCCTGGCAGTTCTTC. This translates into CASSPTSGGAWQFF.

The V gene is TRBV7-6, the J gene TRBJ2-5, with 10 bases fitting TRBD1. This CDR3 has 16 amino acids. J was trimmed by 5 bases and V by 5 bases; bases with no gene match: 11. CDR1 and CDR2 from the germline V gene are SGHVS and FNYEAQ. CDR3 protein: CASSPPGQGLRETQYF. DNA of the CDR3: TGTGCCAGCAGCCCTCCGGGACAGGGGTTGCGGGAGACCCAGTACTTC.

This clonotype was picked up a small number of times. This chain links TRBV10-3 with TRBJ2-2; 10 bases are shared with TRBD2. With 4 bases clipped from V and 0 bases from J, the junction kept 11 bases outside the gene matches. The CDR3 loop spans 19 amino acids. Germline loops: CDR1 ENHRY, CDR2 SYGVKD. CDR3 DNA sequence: TGTGCCATCAGTGGCCCAACAGATACTAGCGGGACGAACACCGGGGAGCTGTTTTTT. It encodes CAISGPTDTSGTNTGELFF.

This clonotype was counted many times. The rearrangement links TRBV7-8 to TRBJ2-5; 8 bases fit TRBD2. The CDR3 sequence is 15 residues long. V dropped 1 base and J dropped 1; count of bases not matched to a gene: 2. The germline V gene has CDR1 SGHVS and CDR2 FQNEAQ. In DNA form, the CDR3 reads TGTGCCAGCAGCTTAGGGACTAGCCTCCAAGAGACCCAGTACTTC. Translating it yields CASSLGTSLQETQYF. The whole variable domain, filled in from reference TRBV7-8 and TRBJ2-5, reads GAGVSQSPRYKVAKRGQDVALRCDPISGHVSLFWYQQALGQGPEFLTYFQNEAQLDKSGLPSDRFFAERPEGSVSTLKIQRTQQEDSAVYLCASSLGTSLQETQYFGPGTRLLVL.

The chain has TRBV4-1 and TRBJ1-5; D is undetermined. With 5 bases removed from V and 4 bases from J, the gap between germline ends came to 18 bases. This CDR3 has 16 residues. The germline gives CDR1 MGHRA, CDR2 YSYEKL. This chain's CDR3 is CASSKGTRDGNQPQHF. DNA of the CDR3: TGCGCCAGCAGCAAAGGCACCCGAGATGGAAATCAGCCCCAGCATTTT.

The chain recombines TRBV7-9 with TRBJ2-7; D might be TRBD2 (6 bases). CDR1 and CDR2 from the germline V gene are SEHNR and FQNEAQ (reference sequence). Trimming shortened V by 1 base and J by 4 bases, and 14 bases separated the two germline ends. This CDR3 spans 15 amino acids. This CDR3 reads CASSLGGDWKYEQYF. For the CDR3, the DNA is TGTGCCAGCAGCTTAGGCGGGGACTGGAAATACGAGCAGTACTTC.

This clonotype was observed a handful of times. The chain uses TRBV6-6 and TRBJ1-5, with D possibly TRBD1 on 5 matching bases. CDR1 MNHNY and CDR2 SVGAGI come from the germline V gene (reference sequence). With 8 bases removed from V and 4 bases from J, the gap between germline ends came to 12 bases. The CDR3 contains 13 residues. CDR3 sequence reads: CASGGGLNQPQHF. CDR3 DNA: TGTGCCAGCGGTGGGGGGTTGAATCAGCCCCAGCATTTT.

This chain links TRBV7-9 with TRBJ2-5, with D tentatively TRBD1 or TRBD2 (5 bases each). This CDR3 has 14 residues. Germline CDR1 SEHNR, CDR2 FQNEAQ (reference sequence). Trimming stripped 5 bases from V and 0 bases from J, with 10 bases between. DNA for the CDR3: TGTGCCAGCAGCCCCGAGGGACACCAAGAGACCCAGTACTTC. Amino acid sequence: CASSPEGHQETQYF.

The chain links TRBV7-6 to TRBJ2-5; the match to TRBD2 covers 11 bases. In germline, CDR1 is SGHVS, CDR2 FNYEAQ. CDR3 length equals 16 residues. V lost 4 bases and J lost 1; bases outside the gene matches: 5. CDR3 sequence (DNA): TGTGCCAGCAGCTCGCGGACTAGCGGGCCCCAAGAGACCCAGTACTTC. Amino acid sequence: CASSSRTSGPQETQYF.

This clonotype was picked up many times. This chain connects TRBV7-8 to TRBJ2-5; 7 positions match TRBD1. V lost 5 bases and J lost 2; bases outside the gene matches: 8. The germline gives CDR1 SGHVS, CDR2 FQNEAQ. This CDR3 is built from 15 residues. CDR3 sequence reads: CASSLTRDRQETQYF. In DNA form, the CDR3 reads TGTGCCAGCAGCCTGACCCGGGACAGACAAGAGACCCAGTACTTC.

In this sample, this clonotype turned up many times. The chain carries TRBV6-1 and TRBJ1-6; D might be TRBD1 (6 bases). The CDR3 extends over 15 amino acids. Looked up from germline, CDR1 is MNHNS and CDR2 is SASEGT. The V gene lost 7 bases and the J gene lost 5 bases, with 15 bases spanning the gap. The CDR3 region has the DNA TGTGCCAGCAATCCCTGGGACACAAATAATTCACCCCTCCACTTT. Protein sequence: CASNPWDTNNSPLHF.

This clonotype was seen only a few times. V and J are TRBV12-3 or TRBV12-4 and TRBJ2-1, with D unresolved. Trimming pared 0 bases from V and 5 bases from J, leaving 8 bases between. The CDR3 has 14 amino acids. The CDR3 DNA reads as TGTGCCAGCAGTTTAGCTAGCCTAAACAATGAGCAGTTCTTC. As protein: CASSLASLNNEQFF.

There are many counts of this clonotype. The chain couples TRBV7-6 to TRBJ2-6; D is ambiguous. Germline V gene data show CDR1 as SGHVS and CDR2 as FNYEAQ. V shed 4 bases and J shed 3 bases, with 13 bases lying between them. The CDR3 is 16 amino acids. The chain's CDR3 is CASSSKGWNGANVLTF. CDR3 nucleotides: TGTGCCAGCAGCTCGAAGGGCTGGAATGGGGCCAACGTCCTGACTTTC. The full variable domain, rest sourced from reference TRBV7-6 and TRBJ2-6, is GAGVSQSPRYKVTKRGQDVALRCDPISGHVSLYWYRQALGQGPEFLTYFNYEAQQDKSGLPNDRFSAERPEGSISTLTIQRTEQRDSAMYRCASSSKGWNGANVLTFGAGSRLTVL.

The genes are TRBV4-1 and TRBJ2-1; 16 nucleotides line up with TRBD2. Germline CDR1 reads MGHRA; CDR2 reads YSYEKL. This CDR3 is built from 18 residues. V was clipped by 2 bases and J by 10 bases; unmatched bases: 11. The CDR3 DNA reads TGCGCCAGCAGCCAAATTGATATGGGACTAGCGGGGGGGAAAGAGCAGTTCTTC. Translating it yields CASSQIDMGLAGGKEQFF.

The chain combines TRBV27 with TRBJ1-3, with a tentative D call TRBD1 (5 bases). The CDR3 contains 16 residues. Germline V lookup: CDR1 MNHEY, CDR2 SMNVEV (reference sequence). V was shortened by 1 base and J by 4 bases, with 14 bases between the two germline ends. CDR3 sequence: CASSLWDPGFGNTIYF. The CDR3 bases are TGTGCCAGCAGTTTATGGGATCCAGGGTTCGGAAACACCATATATTTT.

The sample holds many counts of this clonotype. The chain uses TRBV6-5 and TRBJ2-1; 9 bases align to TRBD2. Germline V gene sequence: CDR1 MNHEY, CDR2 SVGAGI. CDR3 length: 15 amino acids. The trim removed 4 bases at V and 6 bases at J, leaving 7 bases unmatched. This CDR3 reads CASSWTPGLANEQFF. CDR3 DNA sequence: TGTGCCAGCAGTTGGACCCCGGGACTAGCCAATGAGCAGTTCTTC.

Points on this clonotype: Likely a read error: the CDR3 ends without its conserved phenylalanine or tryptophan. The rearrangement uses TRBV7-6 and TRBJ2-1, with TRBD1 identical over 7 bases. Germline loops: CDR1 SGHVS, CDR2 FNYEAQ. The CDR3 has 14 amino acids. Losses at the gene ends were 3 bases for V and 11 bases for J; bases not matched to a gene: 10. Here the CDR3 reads CASSFRTGGDKQFI. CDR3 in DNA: TGTGCCAGCAGCTTTCGGACAGGAGGAGATAAGCAGTTCATC.

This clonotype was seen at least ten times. CDR3: CASRNQIGLAGGPSYNEQFF. CDR3 DNA sequence: TGTGCCAGCAGAAACCAGATCGGACTAGCGGGGGGGCCCTCCTACAATGAGCAGTTCTTC. The chain has TRBV11-2 and TRBJ2-1; 15 bases are a match to TRBD2. The CDR3 contains 20 residues. CDR1 is SGHAT, CDR2 FQNNGV, per germline. After removal of 6 bases from V and 0 bases from J, the junction contained 12 bases not matched to a gene.

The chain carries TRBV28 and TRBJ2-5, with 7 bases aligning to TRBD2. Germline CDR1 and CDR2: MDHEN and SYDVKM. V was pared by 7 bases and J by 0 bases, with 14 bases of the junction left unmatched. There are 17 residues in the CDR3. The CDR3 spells CASTTRLAPPYQETQYF. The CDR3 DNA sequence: TGTGCCAGCACCACAAGACTAGCCCCTCCCTACCAAGAGACCCAGTACTTC. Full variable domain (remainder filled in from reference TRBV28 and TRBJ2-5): DVKVTQSSRYLVKRTGEKVFLECVQDMDHENMFWYRQDPGLGLRLIYFSYDVKMKEKGDIPEGYSVSREKKERFSLILESASTNQTSMYLCASTTRLAPPYQETQYFGPGTRLLVL.

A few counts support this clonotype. The CDR3 nucleotides are TGCGCCAGCAGCGACCGGACCAGGGGTGACAATGAGCAGTTCTTC. Its protein is CASSDRTRGDNEQFF. The V gene is TRBV5-1, the J gene TRBJ2-1; D is perhaps TRBD1 (6 bases). CDR1 SGHRS and CDR2 YFSETQ come from the germline V gene. This CDR3 is built from 15 residues. The germline V and J ends were trimmed by 4 bases and 5 bases, with 16 bases remaining between them.